This TCR beta chain was identified during a study of control samples from healthy donors and cancer patients. The CDR3 is 16 amino acids. Germline CDR1 reads LGHNA; CDR2 reads YSLEER. V trimming: 0 bases; J trimming: 7 bases; junction bases outside the gene matches: 8. Repertoires were generated with immunoSEQ multiplex PCR, while TCRdb's copy carries only in-frame clones and drops some. Of about 130,000 clones in the sample, roughly nine tenths are singletons; the top ten hold around 1.8%. This sequence joins TRBV4-3 and TRBJ2-1; 8 bases fit TRBD1. The sample taken for sequencing was blood. The TCR comes from a man aged 18 to 35 in good health. CDR3 loop: CASSQELAGGENEQFF. The CDR3 DNA is TGCGCCAGCAGCCAAGAGTTGGCAGGGGGCGAGAATGAGCAGTTCTTC.